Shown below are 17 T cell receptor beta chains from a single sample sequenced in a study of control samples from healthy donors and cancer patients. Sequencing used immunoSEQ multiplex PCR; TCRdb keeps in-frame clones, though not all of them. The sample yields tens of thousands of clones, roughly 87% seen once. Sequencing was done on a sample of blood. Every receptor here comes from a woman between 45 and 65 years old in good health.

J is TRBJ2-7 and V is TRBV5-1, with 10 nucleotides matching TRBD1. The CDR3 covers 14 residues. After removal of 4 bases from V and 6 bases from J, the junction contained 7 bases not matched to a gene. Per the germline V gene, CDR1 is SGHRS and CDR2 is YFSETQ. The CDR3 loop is CASSPGQGLGEQYF. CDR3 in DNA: TGCGCCAGCAGCCCGGGACAGGGGCTAGGCGAGCAGTACTTC.

The CDR3 is CASSPGGAGQPQHF. CDR3 nucleotides: TGTGCCAGCTCACCGGGAGGGGCAGGTCAGCCCCAGCATTTT. The chain joins TRBV18 to TRBJ1-5; maybe TRBD1 (5 bases). Per germline, CDR1 KGHSH and CDR2 LQKENI. The length of the CDR3 is 14 residues. Trimming left V 3 bases short and J 6 bases short, with 12 bases between.

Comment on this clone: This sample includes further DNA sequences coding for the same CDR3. DNA of the CDR3: TGCGCCAGCAGCTTCAGAGGGGGTAGCAATCAGCCCCAGCATTTT. Translating gives CASSFRGGSNQPQHF. The chain combines TRBV5-1 with TRBJ1-5, with TRBD1 as a possible D gene (6 bases). CDR1 is SGHRS, CDR2 YFSETQ, per germline. With 2 bases removed from V and 0 bases from J, the gap between germline ends came to 9 bases. CDR3 size: 15 residues.

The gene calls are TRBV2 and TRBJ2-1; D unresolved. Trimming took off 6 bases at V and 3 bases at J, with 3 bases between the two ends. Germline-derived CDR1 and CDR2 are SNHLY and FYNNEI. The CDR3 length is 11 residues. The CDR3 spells CASRDYNEQFF. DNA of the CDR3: TGTGCCAGCAGGGACTACAATGAGCAGTTCTTC. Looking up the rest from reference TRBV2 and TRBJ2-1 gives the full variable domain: EPEVTQTPSHQVTQMGQEVILRCVPISNHLYFYWYRQILGQKVEFLVSFYNNEISEKSEIFDDQFSVERPDGSNFTLKIRSTKLEDSAMYFCASRDYNEQFFGPGTRLTVL.

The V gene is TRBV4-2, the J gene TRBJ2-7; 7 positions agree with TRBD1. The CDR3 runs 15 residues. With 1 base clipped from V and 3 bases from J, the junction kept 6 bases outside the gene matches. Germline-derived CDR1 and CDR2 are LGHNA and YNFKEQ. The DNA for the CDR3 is TGTGCCAGCAGCCAAGGACAGGGTGGAAACTACGAGCAGTACTTC. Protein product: CASSQGQGGNYEQYF.

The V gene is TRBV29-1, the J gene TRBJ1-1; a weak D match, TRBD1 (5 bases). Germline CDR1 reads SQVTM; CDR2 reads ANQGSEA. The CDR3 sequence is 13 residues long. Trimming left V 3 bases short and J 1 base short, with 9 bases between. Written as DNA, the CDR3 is TGCAGCGTTGAGTGGGGGAGGAACACTGAAGCTTTCTTT. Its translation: CSVEWGRNTEAFF.

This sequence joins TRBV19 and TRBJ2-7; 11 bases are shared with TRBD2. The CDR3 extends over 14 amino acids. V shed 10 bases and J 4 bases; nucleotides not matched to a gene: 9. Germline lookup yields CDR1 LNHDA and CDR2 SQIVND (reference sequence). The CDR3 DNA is TGTGCCACCGCGGAACTAGCGGGAGTTTACGAGCAGTACTTC. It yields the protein CATAELAGVYEQYF.

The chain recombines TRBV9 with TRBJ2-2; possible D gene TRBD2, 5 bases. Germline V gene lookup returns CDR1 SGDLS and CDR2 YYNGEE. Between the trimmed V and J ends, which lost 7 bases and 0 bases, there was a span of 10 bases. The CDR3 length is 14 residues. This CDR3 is CASRGLPNTGELFF. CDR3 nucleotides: TGTGCCAGCCGCGGACTTCCGAACACCGGGGAGCTGTTTTTT.

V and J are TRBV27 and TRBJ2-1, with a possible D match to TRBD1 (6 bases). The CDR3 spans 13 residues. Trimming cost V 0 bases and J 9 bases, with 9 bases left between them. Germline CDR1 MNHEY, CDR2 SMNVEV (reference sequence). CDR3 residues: CASSLSLGGEQFF. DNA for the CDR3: TGTGCCAGCAGTTTATCCCTAGGGGGTGAGCAGTTCTTC.

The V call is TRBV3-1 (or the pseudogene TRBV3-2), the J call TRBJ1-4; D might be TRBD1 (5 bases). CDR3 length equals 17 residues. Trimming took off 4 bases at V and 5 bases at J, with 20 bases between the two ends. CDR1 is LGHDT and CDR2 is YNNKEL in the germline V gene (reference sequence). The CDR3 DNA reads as TGTGCCAGCAGCCCCATCCGGGTGGCAGGGAGAAATGAAAAACTGTTTTTT. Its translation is CASSPIRVAGRNEKLFF.

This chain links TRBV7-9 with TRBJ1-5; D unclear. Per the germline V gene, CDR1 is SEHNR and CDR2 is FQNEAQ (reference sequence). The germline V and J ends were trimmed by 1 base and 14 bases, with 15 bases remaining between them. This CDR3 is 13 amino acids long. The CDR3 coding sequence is TGTGCCAGCAGCTTAGGGGTGGAGGGCAGAAAGCATTTT. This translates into CASSLGVEGRKHF.

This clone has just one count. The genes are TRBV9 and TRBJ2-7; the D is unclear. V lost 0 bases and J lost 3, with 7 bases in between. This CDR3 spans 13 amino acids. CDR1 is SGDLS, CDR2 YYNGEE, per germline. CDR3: CASSVGPLYEQYF. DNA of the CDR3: TGTGCCAGCAGCGTAGGGCCCCTCTACGAGCAGTACTTC.

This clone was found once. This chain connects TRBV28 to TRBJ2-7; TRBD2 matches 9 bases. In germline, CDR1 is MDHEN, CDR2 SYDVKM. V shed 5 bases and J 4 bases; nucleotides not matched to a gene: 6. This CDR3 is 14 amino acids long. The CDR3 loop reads CASSTGSGSYEQYF. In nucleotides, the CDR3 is TGTGCCAGCAGTACAGGTAGCGGGAGTTACGAGCAGTACTTC.

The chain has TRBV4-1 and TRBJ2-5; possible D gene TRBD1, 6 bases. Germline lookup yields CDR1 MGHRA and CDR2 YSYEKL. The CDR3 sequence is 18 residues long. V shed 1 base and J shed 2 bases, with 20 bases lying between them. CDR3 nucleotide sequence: TGCGCCAGCAGCCAAGGGGAACTGGGGGCGGGTTGGCAAGAGACCCAGTACTTC. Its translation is CASSQGELGAGWQETQYF.

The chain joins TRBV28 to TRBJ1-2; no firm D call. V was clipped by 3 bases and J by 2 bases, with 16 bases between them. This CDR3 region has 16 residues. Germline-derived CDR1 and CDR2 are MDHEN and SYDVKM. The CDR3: CASSFPRGEGNYGYTF. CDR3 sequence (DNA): TGTGCCAGCAGTTTCCCCCGTGGGGAGGGAAACTATGGCTACACCTTC.

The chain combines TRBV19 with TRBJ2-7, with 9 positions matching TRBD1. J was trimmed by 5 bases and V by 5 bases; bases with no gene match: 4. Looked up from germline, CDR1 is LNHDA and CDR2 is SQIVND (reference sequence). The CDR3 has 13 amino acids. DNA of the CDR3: TGTGCCAGTAGTGGGGACAGGGTACACGAGCAGTACTTC. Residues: CASSGDRVHEQYF.

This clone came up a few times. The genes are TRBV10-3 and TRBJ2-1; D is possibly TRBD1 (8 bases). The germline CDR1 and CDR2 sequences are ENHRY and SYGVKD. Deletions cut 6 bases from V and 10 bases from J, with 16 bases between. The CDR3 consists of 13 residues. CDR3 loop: CAISTDREGEQFF. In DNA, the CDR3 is TGTGCCATCAGCACGGACAGGGAGGGAGAGCAGTTCTTC.